This TCR beta chain was observed in a study of blood T cell repertoires in COVID-19. Study at large: The study drew acute and convalescent COVID-19 samples from the United States, Italy and Spain. Sample material is recorded as cDNA or gDNA derived from T cells, B-cell-depleted T cells, or PBMCs.

Repertoires were generated with immunoSEQ multiplex PCR, while TCRdb's copy carries only in-frame clones and drops some. The profile shows about 250,000 clones, about 80% of them singletons. V lost 2 bases to trimming and J lost 7 bases, with 13 bases between them. Germline V lookup: CDR1 SGDLS, CDR2 YYNGEE. The CDR3 runs 13 residues. Living in about two dozen US areas, the participants were between about 18 and 100 years of age. Before being deemed recovered, Cohort 3 donors had two negative PCRs, clearance, or symptom resolution. The sample taken for sequencing was PBMCs or T cells enriched from blood (not recorded which). This TCR derives from a middle-aged man who had recovered from COVID-19. V and J are TRBV9 and TRBJ2-7; TRBD1 might be the D (5 bases). CDR3 protein: CASSVAGNSEQYF. Here the CDR3 DNA reads TGTGCCAGCAGCGTCGCAGGGAATTCGGAGCAGTACTTC. The variable domain in full, completed from reference TRBV9 and TRBJ2-7, reads DSGVTQTPKHLITATGQRVTLRCSPRSGDLSVYWYQQSLDQGLQFLIQYYNGEERAKGNILERFSAQQFPDLHSELNLSSLELGDSALYFCASSVAGNSEQYFGPGTRLTVT.